This T cell receptor (beta chain) was captured in a study of cytomegalovirus exposure and HLA in healthy donors. Note on this clone: Antigen: not known.

This CDR3 spans 19 amino acids. Germline assignment: CDR1 LNHDA and CDR2 SQIVND (reference sequence). V was shortened by 2 bases and J by 1 base, with 23 bases between the two germline ends. It was with 60 Vbeta and 13 Jbeta primers that the PCR ran. Only in-frame clones appear in the TCRdb table, and some are missing; sequencing was by immunoSEQ multiplex PCR. The table has 65,000 to 85,000 clones, roughly 65% seen once. General study findings and limits: Reports indicate that TCR beta sequences accurately predicted the HLA-A and HLA-B alleles of most subjects.

J is TRBJ1-1 and V is TRBV19; D is possibly TRBD1 (6 bases). What was sequenced was PBMCs. The clonotype comes from a male donor in good health and CMV-seropositive. The CDR3 is CASSIPLWFDRSKNTEAFF. CDR3 coding DNA: TGTGCCAGTAGTATACCCCTTTGGTTCGACAGGTCAAAGAACACTGAAGCTTTCTTT.